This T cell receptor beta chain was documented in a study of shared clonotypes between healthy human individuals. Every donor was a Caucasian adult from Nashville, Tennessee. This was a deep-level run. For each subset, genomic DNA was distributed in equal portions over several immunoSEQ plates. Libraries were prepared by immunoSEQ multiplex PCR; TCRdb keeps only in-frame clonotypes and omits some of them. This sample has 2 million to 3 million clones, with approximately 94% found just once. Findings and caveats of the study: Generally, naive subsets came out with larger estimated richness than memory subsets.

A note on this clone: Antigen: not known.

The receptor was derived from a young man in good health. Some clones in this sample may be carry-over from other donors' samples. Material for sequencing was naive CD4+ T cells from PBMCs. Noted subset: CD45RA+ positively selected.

CDR3 sequence reads: CSVGPVLRETQYF. DNA for the CDR3: TGCAGCGTTGGTCCTGTCCTCCGGGAGACCCAGTACTTC. This chain uses TRBV29-1 with TRBJ2-5; D call uncertain. The V gene lost 4 bases and the J gene lost 5 bases, with 14 bases spanning the gap. Germline V lookup: CDR1 SQVTM, CDR2 ANQGSEA. CDR3 length: 13 amino acids.